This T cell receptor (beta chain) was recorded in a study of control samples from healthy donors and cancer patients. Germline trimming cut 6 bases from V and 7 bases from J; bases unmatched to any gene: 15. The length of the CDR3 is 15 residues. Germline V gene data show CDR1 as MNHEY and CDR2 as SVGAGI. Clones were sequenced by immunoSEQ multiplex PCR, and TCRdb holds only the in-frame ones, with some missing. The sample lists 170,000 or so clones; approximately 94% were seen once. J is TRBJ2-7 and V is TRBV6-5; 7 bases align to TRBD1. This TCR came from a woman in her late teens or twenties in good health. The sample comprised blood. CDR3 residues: CASRPTGTNLGEQYF. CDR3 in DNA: TGTGCCAGCAGACCGACAGGGACCAACCTCGGAGAGCAGTACTTC.